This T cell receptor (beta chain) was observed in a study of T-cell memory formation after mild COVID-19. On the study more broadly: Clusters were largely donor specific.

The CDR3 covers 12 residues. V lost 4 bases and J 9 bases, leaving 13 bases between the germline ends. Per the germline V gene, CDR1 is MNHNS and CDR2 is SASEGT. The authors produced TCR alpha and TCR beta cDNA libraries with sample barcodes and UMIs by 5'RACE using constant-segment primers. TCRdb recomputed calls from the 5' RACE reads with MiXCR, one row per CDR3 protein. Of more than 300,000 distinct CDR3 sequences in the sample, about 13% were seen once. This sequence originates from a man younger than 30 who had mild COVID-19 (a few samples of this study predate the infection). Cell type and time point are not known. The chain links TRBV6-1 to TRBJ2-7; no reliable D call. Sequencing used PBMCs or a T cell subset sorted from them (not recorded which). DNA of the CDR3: TGTGCCAGCAGTGTGGACCCCCAGGTGCAGTACGTC. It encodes CASSVDPQVQYV.